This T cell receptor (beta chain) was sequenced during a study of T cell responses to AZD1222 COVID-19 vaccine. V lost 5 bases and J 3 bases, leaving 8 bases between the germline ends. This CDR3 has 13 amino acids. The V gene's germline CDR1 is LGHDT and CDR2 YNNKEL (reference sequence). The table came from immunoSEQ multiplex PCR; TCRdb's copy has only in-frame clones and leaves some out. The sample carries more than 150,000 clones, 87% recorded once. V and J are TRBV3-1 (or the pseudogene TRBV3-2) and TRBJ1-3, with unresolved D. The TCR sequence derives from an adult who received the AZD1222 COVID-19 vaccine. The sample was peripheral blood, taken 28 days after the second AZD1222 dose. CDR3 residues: CASSWGDGNTIYF. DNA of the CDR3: TGTGCCAGCAGCTGGGGAGATGGAAACACCATATATTTT.